Below are 27 T cell receptor beta chains sequenced from a single sample in a study of patients and donors after allogeneic stem cell transplantation. Each CDR3 protein is one row after TCRdb ran MiXCR on the RT-PCR reads. Among 390,000 or so distinct CDR3 sequences listed, 16% were seen once. Sequenced input: blood, either unsorted or a sorted T cell fraction (not recorded which). The origin of the receptors is a human donor who was either an allogeneic HSCT recipient or a stem cell or donor lymphocyte infusion donor (not recorded which). It is not recorded whose cells these are; they may come from a transplant donor.

This CDR3 reads CASSLVLNSNQPQHF. In DNA form, the CDR3 reads TGTGCCAGCAGCTTGGTCCTTAATAGCAATCAGCCCCAGCATTTT. The rearrangement uses TRBV5-6 and TRBJ1-5; D is undetermined. The CDR3 contains 15 residues. Germline CDR1 reads SGHDT; CDR2 reads YYEEEE. V lost 0 bases to trimming and J lost 0 bases, with 7 bases between them.

The chain links TRBV5-1 to TRBJ2-2, with 11 bases lining up with TRBD2. V dropped 3 bases and J dropped 0; count of bases not matched to a gene: 10. The CDR3 is 19 residues long. Germline assignment: CDR1 SGHRS and CDR2 YFSETQ. CDR3 loop: CASSYSGTSGFSNTGELFF. For the CDR3, the DNA is TGCGCCAGCAGCTATTCCGGGACTAGCGGCTTTTCGAACACCGGGGAGCTGTTTTTT.

The rearrangement joins TRBV7-9 to TRBJ1-4; D unclear. The CDR3 loop spans 14 amino acids. Deletions cut 4 bases from V and 6 bases from J, with 12 bases between. Germline V gene data show CDR1 as SEHNR and CDR2 as FQNEAQ (reference sequence). CDR3 residues: CASSSRKMDEKLFF. As DNA, the CDR3 is TGTGCCAGCAGCTCCCGGAAGATGGATGAAAAACTGTTTTTT. Full variable domain (missing parts from reference TRBV7-9 and TRBJ1-4): DTGVSQNPRHKITKRGQNVTFRCDPISEHNRLYWYRQTLGQGPEFLTYFQNEAQLEKSRLLSDRFSAERPKGSFSTLEIQRTEQGDSAMYLCASSSRKMDEKLFFGSGTQLSVL.

This clonotype has a handful of counts. This chain uses TRBV12-3 or TRBV12-4 with TRBJ1-5; possibly TRBD1 for D (6 bases). V lost 2 bases and J 5 bases, leaving 10 bases between the germline ends. The CDR3 has 14 residues. For the CDR3, the DNA is TGTGCCAGCAGTTTATTCAGGGGAGATCAGCCCCAGCATTTT. Its translation is CASSLFRGDQPQHF.

The V and J genes are TRBV5-1 and TRBJ2-5; possibly TRBD1 or TRBD2 for D (6 bases each). Trimming removed 0 bases from V and 2 bases from J, with 11 bases in between. Per germline, CDR1 SGHRS and CDR2 YFSETQ. This CDR3 contains 15 residues. The CDR3 region has the DNA TGCGCCAGCAGCTTGGAGGGGGGATCACAAGAGACCCAGTACTTC. Residues: CASSLEGGSQETQYF.

At least ten counts were recorded for this clonotype. This chain uses TRBV29-1 with TRBJ2-3; possible D gene TRBD1, 6 bases. The CDR3 contains 13 residues. The germline CDR1 and CDR2 sequences are SQVTM and ANQGSEA. V lost 6 bases and J lost 2, with 12 bases in between. CDR3 nucleotides: TGCAGCGTAGCAGGGGTGAACACAGATACGCAGTATTTT. As protein: CSVAGVNTDTQYF.

Ten or more counts support this clonotype. The rearrangement uses TRBV5-6 and TRBJ2-3; TRBD2 might be the D (5 bases). Looked up from germline, CDR1 is SGHDT and CDR2 is YYEEEE. The V end lost 7 bases, the J end lost 4 bases, and 16 bases lay between the germline ends. The CDR3 extends over 14 amino acids. Here the CDR3 reads CASRLPGSADTQYF. CDR3 coding DNA: TGTGCCAGCCGACTACCCGGATCGGCAGATACGCAGTATTTT.

The CDR3 is CSARDPDSYNEQFF. DNA for the CDR3: TGCAGTGCTAGAGATCCCGACAGCTACAATGAGCAGTTCTTC. V and J are TRBV20-1 and TRBJ2-1; maybe TRBD1 (5 bases). CDR1 is DFQATT and CDR2 is SNEGSKA in the germline V gene (reference sequence). The CDR3 consists of 14 residues. V lost 0 bases and J 3 bases, leaving 9 bases between the germline ends.

The chain carries TRBV6-6 and TRBJ2-1; D is perhaps TRBD2 (5 bases). The CDR3 length is 13 residues. Germline CDR1 is MNHNY and CDR2 is SVGAGI (reference sequence). The V end was cut by 6 bases, the J end by 0 bases, with 6 bases between. The CDR3 reads CASRRVSYNEQFF. CDR3 nucleotides: TGTGCCAGCAGGAGGGTCTCCTACAATGAGCAGTTCTTC.

V is TRBV7-9 and J is TRBJ1-1, with D perhaps matching TRBD1 (6 bases). Germline V gives CDR1 SEHNR, CDR2 FQNEAQ (reference sequence). With 3 bases removed from V and 2 bases from J, the gap between germline ends came to 10 bases. The length of the CDR3 is 14 residues. CDR3 nucleotide sequence: TGTGCCAGCAGCTTCGGGACACATAACACTGAAGCTTTCTTT. Its protein is CASSFGTHNTEAFF.

In its sample, this clonotype was seen a few times. V and J are TRBV2 and TRBJ2-7, with D uncertain. Germline CDR1 and CDR2: SNHLY and FYNNEI. This CDR3 contains 12 residues. The V gene lost 11 bases and the J gene lost 6 bases, with 17 bases spanning the gap. CDR3 sequence: CAQRNLGSEQYF. The DNA of the CDR3 is TGTGCCCAGAGAAACCTGGGTTCCGAGCAGTACTTC.

This clonotype was picked up one time. The chain has TRBV4-3 and TRBJ2-6; D is unresolved. From germline, CDR1 is LGHNA and CDR2 YSLEER. CDR3 length equals 15 residues. Trimming pared 4 bases from V and 0 bases from J, leaving 7 bases between. DNA of the CDR3: TGCGCCAGCAGCCCGGCCCCCTCTGGGGCCAACGTCCTGACTTTC. Translating it yields CASSPAPSGANVLTF.

This clonotype has at least ten counts. This chain links TRBV7-9 with TRBJ2-7, with D possibly TRBD2 on 5 matching bases. The CDR3 loop spans 13 amino acids. CDR1 and CDR2 from the germline V gene are SEHNR and FQNEAQ (reference sequence). V was cut by 8 bases and J by 0 bases, with 11 bases left in between. CDR3 region: CASGTGSSYEQYF. CDR3 coding DNA: TGTGCCAGCGGCACGGGAAGCTCCTACGAGCAGTACTTC.

The V gene is TRBV2, the J gene TRBJ2-7, with D unclear. V lost 7 bases and J lost 2, with 9 bases in between. Germline V gene sequence: CDR1 SNHLY, CDR2 FYNNEI. The CDR3 runs to 12 residues. Here the CDR3 reads CASKAQTYEQYF. CDR3 DNA: TGTGCCAGCAAGGCGCAGACCTACGAGCAGTACTTC.

This clonotype was recorded a few times. V and J are TRBV20-1 and TRBJ1-2; the D is unclear. Germline lookup yields CDR1 DFQATT and CDR2 SNEGSKA (reference sequence). The ends were cut back, 7 bases at V and 1 base at J, with 16 bases in the middle. The CDR3 runs 14 residues. In nucleotides, the CDR3 is TGCAGTGGGGATCAAGTAGACCTTAACTATGGCTACACCTTC. Its translation: CSGDQVDLNYGYTF.

The rearrangement uses TRBV3-1 and TRBJ2-7, with D uncertain. Germline V gives CDR1 LGHDT, CDR2 YNNKEL (reference sequence). Trimming left V 0 bases short and J 0 bases short, with 9 bases between. CDR3 length: 15 residues. The CDR3, as DNA: TGTGCCAGCAGCCAAGAGCGGTTAAACTCCTACGAGCAGTACTTC. Amino acid sequence: CASSQERLNSYEQYF.

This clonotype turned up a few times. The chain employs TRBV6-2 or TRBV6-3 and TRBJ1-2; D call uncertain. Trimming shortened V by 2 bases and J by 2 bases, and 15 bases separated the two germline ends. Looked up from germline, CDR1 is MNHEY and CDR2 is SVGEGT. CDR3 length equals 16 residues. This CDR3 is CASSYIGRSFNYGYTF. CDR3 in DNA: TGTGCCAGCAGTTACATCGGGAGGTCTTTCAACTATGGCTACACCTTC.

This clonotype was detected only once. Just one base apart from a much larger clone, this may be a read error. The rearrangement uses TRBV5-1 and TRBJ2-1; unclear D gene. The germline V gene has CDR1 SGHRS and CDR2 YFSETQ. Trimming left V 7 bases short and J 0 bases short, with 20 bases between. The CDR3 has 17 amino acids. CDR3: CASHGPPVRSSYNEQFF. The CDR3 region has the DNA TGCGCCAGCCACGGCCCCCCCGTTCGGAGCTCCTACAATGAGCAGTTCTTC.

Only a few counts were recorded for this clonotype. The chain uses TRBV7-9 and TRBJ1-4; D perhaps matches TRBD1 (5 bases). Germline CDR1 SEHNR, CDR2 FQNEAQ (reference sequence). V was cut by 5 bases and J by 5 bases, with 12 bases left in between. CDR3 length: 14 amino acids. The CDR3: CASSTGDGNEKLFF. CDR3 coding DNA: TGTGCCAGCAGCACCGGGGACGGAAATGAAAAACTGTTTTTT.

The genes are TRBV28 and TRBJ2-1, with D possibly matching TRBD2 (6 bases). CDR1 is MDHEN and CDR2 is SYDVKM in the germline V gene. The CDR3 extends over 13 amino acids. Trimming removed 3 bases at V and 9 bases at J, with 12 bases between. The CDR3 DNA is TGTGCCAGCAGTTTCCGGGTGGGAGGTGAGCAGTTCTTC. Translating gives CASSFRVGGEQFF. Together with reference TRBV28 and TRBJ2-1, the CDR3 gives the full variable domain: DVKVTQSSRYLVKRTGEKVFLECVQDMDHENMFWYRQDPGLGLRLIYFSYDVKMKEKGDIPEGYSVSREKKERFSLILESASTNQTSMYLCASSFRVGGEQFFGPGTRLTVL.

V gene TRBV18 combines with J gene TRBJ2-5; no definite D call. This CDR3 is 14 amino acids long. V lost 1 base and J lost 0, with 6 bases in between. The germline CDR1 and CDR2 sequences are KGHSH and LQKENI. The CDR3 sequence: CASSPLPYQETQYF. In DNA form, the CDR3 reads TGTGCCAGCTCACCACTTCCGTACCAAGAGACCCAGTACTTC.

The V gene is TRBV5-1, the J gene TRBJ1-2; 9 positions match TRBD1. Germline values: CDR1 SGHRS, CDR2 YFSETQ. Trimming took 5 bases from V and 6 from J; bases not matched to a gene: 11. The CDR3 is 15 amino acids. For the CDR3, the DNA is TGCGCCAGCAGTCCCCTCCCGGGACAGGGAGATGGCTACACCTTC. Translation: CASSPLPGQGDGYTF.

The chain employs TRBV6-4 and TRBJ1-1; weak D call: TRBD1 (5 bases). V was trimmed by 2 bases and J by 10 bases, leaving 11 bases between them. This CDR3 region has 12 residues. The germline gives CDR1 MRHNA, CDR2 SNTAGT. For the CDR3, the DNA is TGTGCCAGCAGTGACAGCTGGGGGACAGCTTTCTTT. This codes for CASSDSWGTAFF.

The rearrangement uses TRBV11-2 and TRBJ1-3; D gene unclear. The CDR3 loop spans 19 amino acids. Germline CDR1 is SGHAT and CDR2 is FQNNGV. V was pared by 4 bases and J by 1 base, with 23 bases between. CDR3 region: CASSSVHSNSAKSGNTIYF. The DNA for the CDR3 is TGTGCCAGCAGCTCCGTACACTCGAACAGCGCCAAGTCTGGAAACACCATATATTTT. Complete variable domain (other parts from reference TRBV11-2 and TRBJ1-3): EAGVAQSPRYKIIEKRQSVAFWCNPISGHATLYWYQQILGQGPKLLIQFQNNGVVDDSQLPKDRFSAERLKGVDSTLKIQPAKLEDSAVYLCASSSVHSNSAKSGNTIYFGEGSWLTVV.

This clonotype has only a few counts. This chain uses TRBV13 with TRBJ1-1; D possibly corresponds to TRBD1 (5 bases). The V and J ends lost 5 bases and 4 bases respectively, with 8 bases between them. This CDR3 region has 12 residues. Germline CDR1 and CDR2: PRHDT and FYEKMQ (reference sequence). The CDR3 sequence is CASSKRGTEAFF. CDR3 DNA sequence: TGTGCCAGCAGCAAGAGGGGCACTGAAGCTTTCTTT.

The chain is built from TRBV6-1 and TRBJ2-5, with D possibly TRBD2 on 6 matching bases. CDR3 length: 13 residues. Germline CDR1 is MNHNS and CDR2 is SASEGT. V gave up 5 bases and J gave up 9 bases, with 16 bases separating them. DNA for the CDR3: TGTGCCAGCAGTCCCGTGGGAGGATTAGCCCAGTACTTC. Encoded protein: CASSPVGGLAQYF.

The rearrangement uses TRBV11-1 and TRBJ2-5, with a weak D call TRBD2 (5 bases). Trimming cost V 5 bases and J 9 bases, with 13 bases left between them. The CDR3 is made up of 12 amino acids. Per germline, CDR1 SGHAT and CDR2 FQDESV (reference sequence). In DNA, the CDR3 is TGTGCCAGCAGCCGGACTTCGGAGGCCCAGTACTTC. Encoded protein: CASSRTSEAQYF. Combining the CDR3 with reference TRBV11-1 and TRBJ2-5 gives the whole variable domain EAEVAQSPRYKITEKSQAVAFWCDPISGHATLYWYRQILGQGPELLVQFQDESVVDDSQLPKDRFSAERLKGVDSTLKIQPAELGDSAMYLCASSRTSEAQYFGPGTRLLVL.